This T cell receptor (beta chain) originates from a study of T cell repertoires in cytomegalovirus infection (dated by TCRdb to 2018 to 2020). A note on the overall study: Because public TCR beta signatures pointed to carriage of CMV infection together with the matching HLA type, the HLA type of each donor mattered for the analysis.

TCRdb shows the sequencer as Illumina HiSeq 1500. The public reads were reprocessed in TCRdb via fastp at Q25 and MiXCR, keeping in-frame beta chains. Under each unique CDR3 protein, matching rows form one entry showing the most common genes and DNA. This sample holds about 68,000 distinct CDR3 sequences; 22% were observed only once. The ten biggest clones cover 65% to 85% of the sample. The research as a whole found: The ex vivo response was dominated by HLA-C-restricted CMV-specific TCR beta clonotypes, and the single most frequent clonotype in two of eight donors was supplied by these HLA-C-restricted clonotypes. In both this cohort and an independent 352-donor cohort, the cumulative frequency of public TCR beta family members distinguished carriers of CMV infection plus the relevant HLA type.

CDR1 is given as MDHEN and CDR2 as SYDVKM, both from the germline V gene. Spanning cysteine to phenylalanine, the CDR3 consists of 14 amino acids. The DNA shown is the 42-base CDR3, in frame from base 1. V and J lose 5 bases and 3 bases, and a span of 10 bases separates them. Of note for this clonotype: Its antigen is still unknown. No clone much larger than this one lies a single base away; base qualities are absent.

Rearrangement joined TRBV28 to TRBJ1-4, with no D gene named confidently. The sequence came from a human donor in good health (CMV status not recorded). Some clones in this sample may be carry-over from other donors' samples. Sample: PBMCs, sequenced either directly or after in vitro stimulation (not recorded which). This receptor has the CDR3 CASSPYRPNEKLFF. The bases read TGTGCCAGCAGTCCGTATCGGCCTAATGAAAAACTGTTTTTT.